The 9 T cell receptor beta chains in this list originate from one sample, sequenced in a study of cytomegalovirus exposure and HLA in healthy donors. The study ran its PCR with 60 Vbeta and 13 Jbeta primers. Sequenced by immunoSEQ multiplex PCR; TCRdb stores in-frame clones only, minus some. Seen here are some 190,000 clones, roughly 80% observed once, and the top ten hold 2.4%. The sample was PBMCs. These receptors came from a male donor in good health and CMV-seronegative.

The genes are TRBV19 and TRBJ1-5; D perhaps matches TRBD1 (5 bases). CDR1 LNHDA and CDR2 SQIVND come from the germline V gene (reference sequence). The V end was cut by 3 bases, the J end by 8 bases, with 14 bases between. This CDR3 comprises 14 residues. CDR3 sequence: CASSIAQGGEPQHF. DNA of the CDR3: TGTGCCAGTAGTATTGCGCAGGGAGGTGAGCCCCAGCATTTT. Full variable domain (missing parts from reference TRBV19 and TRBJ1-5): DGGITQSPKYLFRKEGQNVTLSCEQNLNHDAMYWYRQDPGQGLRLIYYSQIVNDFQKGDIAEGYSVSREKKESFPLTVTSAQKNPTAFYLCASSIAQGGEPQHFGDGTRLSIL.

The J gene is TRBJ2-7, the V gene TRBV18; maybe TRBD1 (8 bases). Germline lookup yields CDR1 KGHSH and CDR2 LQKENI. The CDR3 is 16 residues long. Trimming left V 3 bases short and J 2 bases short, with 17 bases between. CDR3 coding DNA: TGTGCCAGCTCACCTTTACAGGGGGGGGGACCCTACGAGCAGTACTTC. It encodes CASSPLQGGGPYEQYF.

The J gene is TRBJ2-4, the V gene TRBV7-8; TRBD2 agrees at 9 bases. Germline V lookup: CDR1 SGHVS, CDR2 FQNEAQ. This CDR3 spans 16 amino acids. Germline trimming cut 5 bases from V and 0 bases from J; bases unmatched to any gene: 5. In DNA, the CDR3 is TGTGCCAGCAGCGCGAGACTAGCGGTAGCCAAAAACATTCAGTACTTC. This encodes CASSARLAVAKNIQYF.

The CDR3, as DNA: TGTGCCTGGAGGGGGTGGAGGGGAGATACGCAGTATTTT. Translating gives CAWRGWRGDTQYF. The chain joins TRBV30 to TRBJ2-3; D is possibly TRBD2 (6 bases). V was clipped by 3 bases and J by 5 bases, with 12 bases between them. CDR1 is GTSNPN, CDR2 SVGIG, per germline (reference sequence). The CDR3 runs 13 residues.

The genes are TRBV7-2 and TRBJ2-5; the match to TRBD1 covers 8 bases. The CDR3 has 15 amino acids. The J segment lost 4 bases and the V segment lost 5 bases, leaving 9 bases of the junction unmatched. Germline loops: CDR1 SGHTA, CDR2 FQGNSA. The CDR3 DNA is TGTGCCAGCAGCCCAGAGACAGGGGCGGGAGAGACCCAGTACTTC. Protein: CASSPETGAGETQYF. Looking up the rest from reference TRBV7-2 and TRBJ2-5 gives the full variable domain: GAGVSQSPSNKVTEKGKDVELRCDPISGHTALYWYRQSLGQGLEFLIYFQGNSAPDKSGLPSDRFSAERTGGSVSTLTIQRTQQEDSAVYLCASSPETGAGETQYFGPGTRLLVL.

V gene TRBV2 combines with J gene TRBJ1-6, with TRBD1 identical over 8 bases. The CDR3 contains 15 residues. V was pared by 7 bases and J by 7 bases, with 9 bases of the junction left unmatched. Germline CDR1 and CDR2: SNHLY and FYNNEI. The DNA for the CDR3 is TGTGCCAGCAAGGAACAGGGGGTAAGGAATTCACCCCTCCACTTT. Amino acid sequence: CASKEQGVRNSPLHF.

This clone was found once. This rearrangement joins TRBV6-6 to TRBJ2-3; D is perhaps TRBD2 (6 bases). Trimming took off 6 bases at V and 1 base at J, with 14 bases between the two ends. The germline V gene has CDR1 MNHNY and CDR2 SVGAGI (reference sequence). There are 15 residues in the CDR3. CDR3 residues: CASSGGFAGTDTQYF. The CDR3, as DNA: TGTGCCAGCAGCGGGGGTTTCGCGGGCACAGATACGCAGTATTTT.

The gene calls are TRBV2 and TRBJ2-7; TRBD1 matches at 8 bases. The CDR3 has 13 amino acids. The V and J ends lost 5 bases and 4 bases, in that order; junction bases with no gene match: 4. Germline loops: CDR1 SNHLY, CDR2 FYNNEI. CDR3 nucleotides: TGTGCCAGCAGTCCGGGGACAGGTTACGAGCAGTACTTC. It codes for CASSPGTGYEQYF.

The genes are TRBV7-6 and TRBJ2-7; 12 bases agree with TRBD2. Germline V gene sequence: CDR1 SGHVS, CDR2 FNYEAQ. J was trimmed by 4 bases and V by 1 base; bases with no gene match: 5. The CDR3 runs to 16 residues. The DNA for the CDR3 is TGTGCCAGCAGCTTAGGGGCTAGCGGGAGGGAATACGAGCAGTACTTC. Amino acid sequence: CASSLGASGREYEQYF. Supplemented by reference TRBV7-6 and TRBJ2-7, the full variable domain reads GAGVSQSPRYKVTKRGQDVALRCDPISGHVSLYWYRQALGQGPEFLTYFNYEAQQDKSGLPNDRFSAERPEGSISTLTIQRTEQRDSAMYRCASSLGASGREYEQYFGPGTRLTVT.